A single sample is the source of the 23 T cell receptor beta chains below, sequenced in a study of glioma-infiltrating T cells after dendritic cell vaccination. Time point here: after dendritic cell vaccination, including at tumor progression/relapse. Using immunoSEQ multiplex PCR, the repertoire was profiled, and TCRdb retains in-frame clones only, with some absent. Altogether around 90,000 clones are present, roughly four fifths being singletons, with the ten largest covering roughly 2%. This material consisted of blood, taken after dendritic cell vaccination. Receptors originate from a human donor with glioblastoma.

The chain joins TRBV29-1 to TRBJ1-6, with D possibly being TRBD1 (6 bases). Trimming cost V 6 bases and J 4 bases, with 13 bases left between them. The CDR3 is 14 amino acids. Germline CDR1 and CDR2: SQVTM and ANQGSEA. This CDR3 is CSVRTGQYNSPLHF. The CDR3 coding sequence is TGCAGCGTCCGCACGGGACAATATAATTCACCCCTCCACTTT.

This clone showed up just once. The chain carries TRBV5-6 and TRBJ1-4; possibly TRBD1 for D (6 bases). Trimming took 4 bases from V and 1 from J, leaving 17 bases between them. The V gene's germline CDR1 is SGHDT and CDR2 YYEEEE. This CDR3 comprises 17 residues. CDR3: CASSATGVPGTNEKLFF. The CDR3 DNA follows: TGTGCCAGCAGCGCGACAGGAGTTCCCGGAACTAATGAAAAACTGTTTTTT.

The J gene is TRBJ1-6, the V gene TRBV6-5, with 9 bases matching TRBD1. Germline CDR1 is MNHEY and CDR2 is SVGAGI. The CDR3 covers 15 residues. V trimming: 0 bases; J trimming: 8 bases; junction bases outside the gene matches: 2. CDR3 coding DNA: TGTGCCAGCAGTTACTCGCGGACAGGGGATTCACCCCTCCACTTT. Translation gives CASSYSRTGDSPLHF.

The chain recombines TRBV2 with TRBJ1-1; the D is unclear. V lost 8 bases and J 2 bases, leaving 9 bases between the germline ends. This CDR3 is 12 amino acids long. The V gene's germline CDR1 is SNHLY and CDR2 FYNNEI. The chain's CDR3 is CASPSLNTEAFF. CDR3 DNA sequence: TGTGCCAGCCCTTCCTTAAACACTGAAGCTTTCTTT.

This clone was recorded a few times. The V call is TRBV7-6, the J call TRBJ1-1; TRBD1 agrees at 8 bases. With V trimmed by 2 bases and J by 0 bases, 8 bases remained unmatched. The CDR3 spans 17 residues. The germline CDR1 and CDR2 sequences are SGHVS and FNYEAQ. This chain's CDR3 is CASSLPYRGFMNTEAFF. Written as DNA, the CDR3 is TGTGCCAGCAGCTTACCCTACAGGGGGTTCATGAACACTGAAGCTTTCTTT. Variable domain in full (rest from reference TRBV7-6 and TRBJ1-1): GAGVSQSPRYKVTKRGQDVALRCDPISGHVSLYWYRQALGQGPEFLTYFNYEAQQDKSGLPNDRFSAERPEGSISTLTIQRTEQRDSAMYRCASSLPYRGFMNTEAFFGQGTRLTVV.

The chain couples TRBV7-9 to TRBJ1-1; D is perhaps TRBD1 (6 bases). Trimming removed 7 bases at V and 1 base at J, with 13 bases between. The CDR3 runs to 14 residues. CDR1 is SEHNR, CDR2 FQNEAQ, per germline (reference sequence). As DNA, the CDR3 is TGTGCCAGCACCGCCAGGGGTCCGAACACTGAAGCTTTCTTT. This gives the protein CASTARGPNTEAFF.

The rearrangement uses TRBV5-1 and TRBJ1-2, with no clear D. Deletions cut 0 bases from V and 3 bases from J, with 9 bases between. Germline lookup yields CDR1 SGHRS and CDR2 YFSETQ. CDR3 length equals 14 residues. CDR3 residues: CASSLGPMDYGYTF. Written as DNA, the CDR3 is TGCGCCAGCAGCTTGGGGCCCATGGACTATGGCTACACCTTC. Complete variable domain (other parts from reference TRBV5-1 and TRBJ1-2): KAGVTQTPRYLIKTRGQQVTLSCSPISGHRSVSWYQQTPGQGLQFLFEYFSETQRNKGNFPGRFSGRQFSNSRSEMNVSTLELGDSALYLCASSLGPMDYGYTFGSGTRLTVV.

The gene calls are TRBV13 and TRBJ1-3; no clear D gene. Trimming pared 6 bases from V and 0 bases from J, leaving 9 bases between. The CDR3 extends over 14 amino acids. Per the germline V gene, CDR1 is PRHDT and CDR2 is FYEKMQ (reference sequence). In DNA form, the CDR3 reads TGTGCCAGCAGTACCCAGGCCTCTGGAAACACCATATATTTT. Protein: CASSTQASGNTIYF.

The J gene is TRBJ2-5, the V gene TRBV5-1; D perhaps matches TRBD1 (6 bases). The ends were cut back, 4 bases at V and 5 bases at J, with 21 bases in the middle. Germline CDR1 and CDR2: SGHRS and YFSETQ. The CDR3 sequence is 16 residues long. In nucleotides, the CDR3 is TGCGCCAGCAGCCGGATCCCAGGGGCCGGAGTGGAGACCCAGTACTTC. Protein product: CASSRIPGAGVETQYF.

V is TRBV9 and J is TRBJ2-2, with TRBD2 as a possible D gene (5 bases). Germline lookup yields CDR1 SGDLS and CDR2 YYNGEE. CDR3 size: 16 residues. The ends were cut back, 1 base at V and 7 bases at J, with 17 bases in the middle. The CDR3 loop reads CASSVSGSPGYGELFF. The CDR3 DNA is TGTGCCAGCAGCGTATCCGGCTCGCCGGGGTACGGGGAGCTGTTTTTT.

CDR3 loop: CASSRNTEAFF. The DNA of the CDR3 is TGTGCCAGCAGTCGGAACACTGAAGCTTTCTTT. The chain couples TRBV28 to TRBJ1-1; D is ambiguous. Germline V CDR1 and CDR2: MDHEN, SYDVKM. Deletions cut 5 bases from V and 1 base from J, with 2 bases between. This CDR3 spans 11 amino acids.

This sequence joins TRBV19 and TRBJ2-7; 10 bases map to TRBD2. The V gene end was trimmed by 3 bases and the J gene end by 3 bases; junction bases not matched to a gene: 14. This CDR3 has 18 amino acids. The germline gives CDR1 LNHDA, CDR2 SQIVND (reference sequence). This chain's CDR3 is CASSMGLASSSSLYEQYV. The DNA for the CDR3 is TGTGCCAGTAGTATGGGACTAGCGTCCTCTTCCTCTCTCTACGAGCAGTACGTC.

The V call is TRBV5-6, the J call TRBJ1-2; D possibly corresponds to TRBD1 (5 bases). Trimming took 7 bases from V and 2 from J, leaving 15 bases between them. The germline CDR1 and CDR2 sequences are SGHDT and YYEEEE. The CDR3 runs 14 residues. CDR3 in DNA: TGTGCCAGCCAACGGGGGGGAGGGAACTATGGCTACACCTTC. It codes for CASQRGGGNYGYTF.

V gene TRBV7-2 combines with J gene TRBJ2-7; 7 nucleotides agree with TRBD1. The CDR3 sequence is 14 residues long. The V segment lost 5 bases and the J segment 1 base; nucleotides outside the gene matches: 5. Germline assignment: CDR1 SGHTA and CDR2 FQGNSA. The CDR3 loop is CASSGDSFSYEQYF. CDR3 in DNA: TGTGCCAGCAGCGGGGACAGTTTTTCCTACGAGCAGTACTTC.

V is TRBV4-1 and J is TRBJ2-2; the match to TRBD2 covers 9 bases. The V gene's germline CDR1 is MGHRA and CDR2 YSYEKL. This CDR3 comprises 17 residues. V gave up 4 bases and J gave up 1 base; unmatched junction bases: 7. CDR3 sequence reads: CASSLRQLAGNTGELFF. The CDR3 bases are TGCGCCAGCAGCCTGAGGCAACTAGCGGGGAACACCGGGGAGCTGTTTTTT.

The V call is TRBV5-1, the J call TRBJ2-2, with unresolved D. In germline, CDR1 is SGHRS, CDR2 YFSETQ. The CDR3 is 15 amino acids. Trimming removed 5 bases from V and 1 base from J, with 12 bases in between. CDR3 sequence (DNA): TGCGCCAGCAGTTACATTTCTCAGAACACCGGGGAGCTGTTTTTT. Its translation is CASSYISQNTGELFF.

The chain carries TRBV27 and TRBJ1-2, with 10 bases that match TRBD1. This CDR3 contains 16 residues. V trimming: 6 bases; J trimming: 4 bases; junction bases outside the gene matches: 11. The germline V gene has CDR1 MNHEY and CDR2 SMNVEV (reference sequence). The CDR3 is CASRQTTGGASYGYTF. DNA for the CDR3: TGTGCCAGCAGACAGACGACAGGGGGCGCGAGCTATGGCTACACCTTC.

This sequence joins TRBV5-1 and TRBJ1-6, with TRBD1 identical over 7 bases. Unmatched junction bases numbered 5, after V lost 4 bases and J lost 7 bases. CDR1 and CDR2 from the germline V gene are SGHRS and YFSETQ. The CDR3 totals 14 residues. The CDR3 coding sequence is TGCGCCAGCAGCCCGCGGACAGGCAATTCACCCCTCCACTTT. This sequence encodes CASSPRTGNSPLHF. Supplemented by reference TRBV5-1 and TRBJ1-6, the full variable domain reads KAGVTQTPRYLIKTRGQQVTLSCSPISGHRSVSWYQQTPGQGLQFLFEYFSETQRNKGNFPGRFSGRQFSNSRSEMNVSTLELGDSALYLCASSPRTGNSPLHFGNGTRLTVT.

The chain uses TRBV25-1 and TRBJ1-2; 7 nucleotides match TRBD1. The trim removed 5 bases at V and 5 bases at J, leaving 14 bases unmatched. From germline, CDR1 is MGHDK and CDR2 SYGVNS. The CDR3 consists of 16 residues. Written as DNA, the CDR3 is TGTGCCAGCAGTCCTACCGGACAGGACTTAACTTATGGCTACACCTTC. Translated, it gives CASSPTGQDLTYGYTF.

Of note for this clone: At one end the junction does not follow the germline gene, possibly because of a read error. The CDR3 loop is CASSGTGITATQYF. DNA of the CDR3: TGTGCCAGCAGTGGGACAGGGATCACAGCTACGCAGTATTTT. The chain uses TRBV6-1 and TRBJ2-3, with 8 nucleotides matching TRBD1. The CDR3 has 14 amino acids. CDR1 is MNHNS, CDR2 SASEGT, per germline.

The chain employs TRBV5-1 and TRBJ1-1; D gene ambiguous. The ends were cut back, 3 bases at V and 1 base at J, with 10 bases in the middle. This CDR3 has 14 amino acids. Germline CDR1 SGHRS, CDR2 YFSETQ. CDR3 nucleotide sequence: TGCGCCAGCAGCTGGGCAGAGAAGAACACTGAAGCTTTCTTT. Translating it yields CASSWAEKNTEAFF.

This clone has more than one count but fewer than ten. This chain joins TRBV6-5 and TRBJ1-5; 10 bases align to TRBD1. The CDR3 runs to 15 residues. CDR1 and CDR2 (germline): MNHEY, SVGAGI. V was clipped by 0 bases and J by 5 bases; unmatched bases: 1. The CDR3: CASSYSTGGDQPQHF. The CDR3, as DNA: TGTGCCAGCAGTTACTCGACAGGGGGCGATCAGCCCCAGCATTTT.

This rearrangement joins TRBV9 to TRBJ2-3; the D is unclear. Trimming left V 0 bases short and J 4 bases short, with 12 bases between. Germline V CDR1 and CDR2: SGDLS, YYNGEE. This CDR3 comprises 15 residues. The CDR3 bases are TGTGCCAGCAGCGTAGGAGTCGGAGAATCAGATACGCAGTATTTT. It yields the protein CASSVGVGESDTQYF.